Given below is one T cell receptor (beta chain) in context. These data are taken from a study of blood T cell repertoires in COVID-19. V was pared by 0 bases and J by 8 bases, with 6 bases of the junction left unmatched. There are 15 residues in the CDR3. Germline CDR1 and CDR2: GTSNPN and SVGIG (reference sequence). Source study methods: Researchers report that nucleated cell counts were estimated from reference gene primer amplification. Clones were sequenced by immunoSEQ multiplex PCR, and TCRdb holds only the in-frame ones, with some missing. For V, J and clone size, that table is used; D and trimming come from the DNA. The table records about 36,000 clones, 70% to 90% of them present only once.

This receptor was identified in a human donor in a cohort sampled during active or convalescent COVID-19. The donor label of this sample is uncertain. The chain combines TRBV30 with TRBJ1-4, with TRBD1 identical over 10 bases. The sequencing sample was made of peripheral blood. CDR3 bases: TGTGCCTGGAGTGTGGGACAGGGGCTAGGAGAAAAACTGTTTTTT. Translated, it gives CAWSVGQGLGEKLFF.